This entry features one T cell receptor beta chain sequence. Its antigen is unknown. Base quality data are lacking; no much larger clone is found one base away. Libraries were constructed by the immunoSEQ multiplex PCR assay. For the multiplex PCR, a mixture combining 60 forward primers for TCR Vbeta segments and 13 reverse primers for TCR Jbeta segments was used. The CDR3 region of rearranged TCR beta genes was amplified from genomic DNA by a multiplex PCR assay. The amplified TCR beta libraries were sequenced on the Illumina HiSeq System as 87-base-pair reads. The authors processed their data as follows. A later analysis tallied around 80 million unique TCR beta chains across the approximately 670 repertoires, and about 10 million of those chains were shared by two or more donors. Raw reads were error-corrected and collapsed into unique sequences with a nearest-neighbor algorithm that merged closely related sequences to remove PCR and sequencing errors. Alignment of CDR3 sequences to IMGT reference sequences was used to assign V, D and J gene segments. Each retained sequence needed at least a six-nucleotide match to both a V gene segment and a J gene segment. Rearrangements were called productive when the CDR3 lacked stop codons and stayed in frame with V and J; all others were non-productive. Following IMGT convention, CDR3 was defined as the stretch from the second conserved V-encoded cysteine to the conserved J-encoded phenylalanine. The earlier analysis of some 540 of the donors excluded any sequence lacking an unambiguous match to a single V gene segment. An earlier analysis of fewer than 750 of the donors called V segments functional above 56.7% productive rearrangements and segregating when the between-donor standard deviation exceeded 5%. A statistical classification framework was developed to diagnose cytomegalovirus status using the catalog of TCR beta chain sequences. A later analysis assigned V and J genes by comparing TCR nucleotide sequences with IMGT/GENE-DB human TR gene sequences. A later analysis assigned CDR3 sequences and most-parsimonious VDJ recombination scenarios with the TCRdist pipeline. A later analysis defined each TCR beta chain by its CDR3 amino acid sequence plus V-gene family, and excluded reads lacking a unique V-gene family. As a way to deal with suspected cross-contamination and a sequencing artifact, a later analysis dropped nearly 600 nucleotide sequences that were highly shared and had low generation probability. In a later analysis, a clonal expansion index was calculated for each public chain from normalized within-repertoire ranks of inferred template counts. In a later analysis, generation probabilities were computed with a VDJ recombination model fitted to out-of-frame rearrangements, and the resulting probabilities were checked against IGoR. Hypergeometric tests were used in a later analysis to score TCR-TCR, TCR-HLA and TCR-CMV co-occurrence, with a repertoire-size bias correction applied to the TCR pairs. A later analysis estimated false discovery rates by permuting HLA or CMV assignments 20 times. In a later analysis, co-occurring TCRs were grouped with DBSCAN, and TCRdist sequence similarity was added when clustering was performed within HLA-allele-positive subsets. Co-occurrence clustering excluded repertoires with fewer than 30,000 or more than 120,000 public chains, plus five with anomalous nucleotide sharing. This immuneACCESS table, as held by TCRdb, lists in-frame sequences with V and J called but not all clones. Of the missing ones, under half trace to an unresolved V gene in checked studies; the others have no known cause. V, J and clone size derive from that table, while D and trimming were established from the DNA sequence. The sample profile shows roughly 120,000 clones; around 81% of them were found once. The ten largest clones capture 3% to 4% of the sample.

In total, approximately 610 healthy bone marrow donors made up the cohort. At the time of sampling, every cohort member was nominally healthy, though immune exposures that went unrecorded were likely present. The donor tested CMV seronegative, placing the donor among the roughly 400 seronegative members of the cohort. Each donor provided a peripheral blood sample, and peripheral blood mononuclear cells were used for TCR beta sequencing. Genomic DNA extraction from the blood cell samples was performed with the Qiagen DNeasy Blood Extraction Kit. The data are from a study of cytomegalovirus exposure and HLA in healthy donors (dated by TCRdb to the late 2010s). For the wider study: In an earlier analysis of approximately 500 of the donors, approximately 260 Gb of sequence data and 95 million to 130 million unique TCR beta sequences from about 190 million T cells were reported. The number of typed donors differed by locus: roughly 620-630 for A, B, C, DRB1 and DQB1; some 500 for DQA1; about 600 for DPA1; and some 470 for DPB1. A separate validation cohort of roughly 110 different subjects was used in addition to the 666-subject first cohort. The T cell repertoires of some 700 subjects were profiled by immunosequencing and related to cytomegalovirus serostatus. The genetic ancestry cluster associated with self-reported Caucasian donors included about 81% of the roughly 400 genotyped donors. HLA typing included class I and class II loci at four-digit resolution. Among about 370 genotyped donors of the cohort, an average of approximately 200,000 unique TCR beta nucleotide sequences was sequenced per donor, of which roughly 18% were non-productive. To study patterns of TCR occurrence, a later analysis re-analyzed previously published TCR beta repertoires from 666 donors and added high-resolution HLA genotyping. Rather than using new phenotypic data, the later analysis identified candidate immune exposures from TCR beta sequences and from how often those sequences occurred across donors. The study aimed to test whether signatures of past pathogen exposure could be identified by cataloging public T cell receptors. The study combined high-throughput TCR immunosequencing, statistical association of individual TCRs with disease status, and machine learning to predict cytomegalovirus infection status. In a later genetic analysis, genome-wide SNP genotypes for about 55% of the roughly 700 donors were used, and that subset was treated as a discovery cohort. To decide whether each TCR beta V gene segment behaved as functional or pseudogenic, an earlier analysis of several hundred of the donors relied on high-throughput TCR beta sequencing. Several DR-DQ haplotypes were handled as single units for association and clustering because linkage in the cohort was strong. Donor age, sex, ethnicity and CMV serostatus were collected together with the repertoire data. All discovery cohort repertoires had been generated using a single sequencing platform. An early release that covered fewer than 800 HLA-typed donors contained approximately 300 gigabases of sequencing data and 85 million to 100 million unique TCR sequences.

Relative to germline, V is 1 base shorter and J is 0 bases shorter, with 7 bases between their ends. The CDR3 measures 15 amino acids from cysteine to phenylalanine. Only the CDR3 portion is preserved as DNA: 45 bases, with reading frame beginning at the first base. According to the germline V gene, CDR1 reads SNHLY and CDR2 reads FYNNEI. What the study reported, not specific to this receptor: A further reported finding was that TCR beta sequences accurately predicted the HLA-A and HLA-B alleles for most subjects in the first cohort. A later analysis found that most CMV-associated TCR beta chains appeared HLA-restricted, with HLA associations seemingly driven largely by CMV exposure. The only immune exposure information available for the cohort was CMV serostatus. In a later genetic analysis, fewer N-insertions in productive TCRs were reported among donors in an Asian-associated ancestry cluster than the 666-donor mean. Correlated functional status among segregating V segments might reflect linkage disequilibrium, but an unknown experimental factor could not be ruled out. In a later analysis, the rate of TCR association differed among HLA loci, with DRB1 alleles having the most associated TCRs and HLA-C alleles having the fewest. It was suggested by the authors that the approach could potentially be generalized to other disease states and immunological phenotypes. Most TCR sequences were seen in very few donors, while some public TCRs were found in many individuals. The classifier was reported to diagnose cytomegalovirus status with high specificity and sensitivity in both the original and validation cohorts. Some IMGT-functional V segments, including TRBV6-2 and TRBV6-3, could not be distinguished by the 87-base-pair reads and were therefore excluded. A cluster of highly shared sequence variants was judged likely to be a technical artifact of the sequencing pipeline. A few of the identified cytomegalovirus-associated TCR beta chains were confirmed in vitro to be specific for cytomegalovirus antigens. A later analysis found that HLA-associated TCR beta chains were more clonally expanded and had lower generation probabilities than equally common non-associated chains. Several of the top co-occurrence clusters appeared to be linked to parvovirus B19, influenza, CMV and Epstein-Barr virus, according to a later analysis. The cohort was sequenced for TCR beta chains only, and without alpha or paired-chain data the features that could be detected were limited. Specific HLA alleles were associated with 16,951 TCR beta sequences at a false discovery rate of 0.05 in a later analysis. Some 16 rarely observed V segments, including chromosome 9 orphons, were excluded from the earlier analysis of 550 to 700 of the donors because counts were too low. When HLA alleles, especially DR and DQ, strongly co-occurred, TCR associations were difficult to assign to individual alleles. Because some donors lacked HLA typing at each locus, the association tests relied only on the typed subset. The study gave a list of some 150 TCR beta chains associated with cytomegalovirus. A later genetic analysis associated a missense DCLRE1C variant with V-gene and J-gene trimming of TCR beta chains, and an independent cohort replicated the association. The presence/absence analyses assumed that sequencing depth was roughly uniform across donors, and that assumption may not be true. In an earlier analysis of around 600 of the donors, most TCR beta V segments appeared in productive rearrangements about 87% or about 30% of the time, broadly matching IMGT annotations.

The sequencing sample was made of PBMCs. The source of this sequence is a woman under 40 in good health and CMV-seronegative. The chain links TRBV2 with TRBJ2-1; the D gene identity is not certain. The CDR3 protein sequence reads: CASSEGASSYNEQFF. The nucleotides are TGTGCCAGCAGTGAAGGGGCGAGCTCCTACAATGAGCAGTTCTTC.